This T cell receptor beta chain was observed in a study of OX40 agonist ivuxolimab in advanced cancers. This clone appeared once. Antigen: not known. TCRdb's table, derived via immunoSEQ multiplex PCR, lists solely in-frame clones and lacks some. Of tens of thousands of clones listed, 85% to 90% are singletons. Study results and limitations: Expanded clones tended on average to be more numerous among CD8+ T cells than CD4+.

Germline V gene sequence: CDR1 SEHNR, CDR2 FQNEAQ (reference sequence). The CDR3 covers 17 residues. Trimming took 3 bases from V and 3 from J, leaving 18 bases between them. This clonotype originated in an adult with an advanced solid tumor such as melanoma, head and neck, liver or kidney cancer. Sequenced here: CD4+ or CD8+ T cells sorted from blood, sampled in a trial of the OX40 agonist ivuxolimab. The chain employs TRBV7-9 and TRBJ2-1; possibly TRBD2 for D (7 bases). CDR3 protein: CASSLGGPSADYNEQFF. CDR3 in DNA: TGTGCCAGCAGCTTGGGGGGGCCGTCGGCAGACTACAATGAGCAGTTCTTC.